Each of the 3 T cell receptor beta chains below was sequenced from the same sample in a study of cytomegalovirus exposure and HLA in healthy donors. PCR amplification relied on 60 Vbeta primers (plus 13 Jbeta primers). Sequencing used immunoSEQ multiplex PCR; TCRdb keeps in-frame clones, though not all of them. The table has approximately 220,000 clones, 76% seen once. The specimen was PBMCs. These receptors originate from a man between 18 and 29 years old in good health and CMV-seronegative.

The CDR3 DNA follows: TGTGCCTGGAGACGACAGGGGAGGACCAATCAGCCCCAGCATTTT. This codes for CAWRRQGRTNQPQHF. The V and J genes are TRBV30 and TRBJ1-5; 8 bases fit TRBD1. V dropped 3 bases and J dropped 3; count of bases not matched to a gene: 7. The CDR3 is 15 amino acids. CDR1 is GTSNPN and CDR2 is SVGIG in the germline V gene (reference sequence). Full variable domain (missing parts from reference TRBV30 and TRBJ1-5): SQTIHQWPATLVQPVGSPLSLECTVEGTSNPNLYWYRQAAGRGLQLLFYSVGIGQISSEVPQNLSASRPQDRQFILSSKKLLLSDSGFYLCAWRRQGRTNQPQHFGDGTRLSIL.

The CDR3 DNA sequence: TGCGCCAGCAGCTTGGACATCCCTGGAAACACCATATATTTT. It yields the protein CASSLDIPGNTIYF. The rearrangement joins TRBV5-1 to TRBJ1-3; unclear D gene. The V and J ends lost 0 bases and 2 bases respectively, with 6 bases between them. CDR1 is SGHRS and CDR2 is YFSETQ in the germline V gene. The CDR3 totals 14 residues.

This clone was seen more than once but under ten times. The rearrangement links TRBV28 to TRBJ1-4; D is uncertain. The CDR3 runs to 15 residues. The V end lost 2 bases, the J end lost 5 bases, and 12 bases lay between the germline ends. From germline, CDR1 is MDHEN and CDR2 SYDVKM. CDR3 residues: CASSLRGPLNEKLFF. In nucleotides, the CDR3 is TGTGCCAGCAGTTTACGAGGGCCGTTGAATGAAAAACTGTTTTTT. The complete variable domain, with remaining parts taken from reference TRBV28 and TRBJ1-4, reads DVKVTQSSRYLVKRTGEKVFLECVQDMDHENMFWYRQDPGLGLRLIYFSYDVKMKEKGDIPEGYSVSREKKERFSLILESASTNQTSMYLCASSLRGPLNEKLFFGSGTQLSVL.